This is a list of T cell receptor beta chains from one sample in a study of sequential checkpoint blockade in melanoma. The protocol was immunoSEQ multiplex PCR, while the TCRdb copy is restricted to in-frame clones and leaves out a portion. This table has roughly 4,000 clones, about 25% appearing once. The source material was tumor tissue (inferred from file names), sampled from a patient given nivolumab and ipilimumab in sequence. Receptors originate from a human donor with melanoma. The CDR3 runs from the conserved cysteine through the conserved F or W. A D gene is named only where the DNA matches it firmly. Some rows have no size entry. The others give once, few or many, or a class for an expanded clone.

clone size,V gene,J gene,D gene,CDR3 protein,CDR3 DNA
medium-sized,TRBV6-8,TRBJ2-2,-,CASSPRGTGELFF,TGTGCCAGCAGCCCCCGAGGGACCGGGGAGCTGTTTTTT
few,TRBV6-8,TRBJ2-5,-,CASSVVSLSQETQYF,TGTGCCAGCAGTGTGGTCTCACTCTCCCAAGAGACCCAGTACTTC
-,TRBV29-1,TRBJ1-2,TRBD1,CSAREGAAYGYTF,TGCAGCGCCCGAGAGGGGGCGGCCTATGGCTACACCTTC
few,TRBV9,TRBJ2-1,-,CASSADINSYNEQFF,TGTGCCAGCAGCGCCGACATAAACTCCTACAATGAGCAGTTCTTC
-,TRBV6-8,TRBJ2-7,-,CASSLVWYEQYF,TGTGCCAGCAGTCTGGTTTGGTACGAGCAGTACTTC
few,TRBV6-8,TRBJ2-7,TRBD1,CASSPLRDRVSYEQYF,TGTGCCAGCAGCCCACTCCGGGACAGGGTTTCCTACGAGCAGTACTTC
-,TRBV6-8,TRBJ2-7,TRBD2,CASSVLAGSSYEQYF,TGTGCCAGCAGTGTACTAGCGGGGTCCTCCTACGAGCAGTACTTC
medium-sized,TRBV11-3,TRBJ1-4,-,CASSFDGGTEKLFF,TGTGCCAGCAGCTTCGACGGTGGAACTGAAAAACTGTTTTTT
many,TRBV7-8,TRBJ2-7,TRBD1,CASSSLDRGEQYF,TGTGCCAGCAGCTCCTTAGACAGGGGCGAGCAGTACTTC
-,TRBV12-5,TRBJ2-3,-,CASTGITDTQYF,TGTGCTAGTACCGGCATAACAGATACGCAGTATTTT
-,TRBV19,TRBJ2-7,-,CASSTGLYEQYF,TGTGCCAGTAGTACCGGCCTCTACGAGCAGTACTTC
medium-sized,TRBV11-3,TRBJ2-2,-,CASRKEVDGGELFF,TGTGCCAGCAGGAAAGAGGTAGACGGCGGGGAGCTGTTTTTT
many,TRBV11-3,TRBJ2-1,TRBD2,CASSLELAGAGNEQFF,TGTGCCAGCAGCTTGGAGCTAGCGGGGGCCGGCAATGAGCAGTTCTTC